This is a list of T cell receptor beta chains from one sample in a study of blood T cell repertoires in COVID-19. Measured with immunoSEQ multiplex PCR; TCRdb has only the in-frame clones, and not every one. The data show a few hundred thousand clones, with roughly nine tenths seen just once and approximately 1% held by the top ten. The source material was PBMCs or T cells enriched from blood (not recorded which). These receptors came from a man between 18 and 29 years old who had recovered from COVID-19. Each CDR3 is given with its conserved first and last residue. The order of the fields is V gene, D gene, clone size, J gene, CDR3 protein, CDR3 DNA. D genes are given only for firm matches. Clone size is stated in some rows and not others, as once, few, many or a class when expanded.

TRBV9	TRBD1	.	TRBJ1-1	CASSSRIPGTGGGTEAFF	TGTGCCAGCAGCTCTCGAATACCCGGGACAGGGGGTGGTACTGAAGCTTTCTTT
TRBV28	.	.	TRBJ2-7	CASRRTNYEQYF	TGTGCCAGCAGGCGGACAAACTACGAGCAGTACTTC
TRBV7-2	TRBD2	.	TRBJ2-3	CASSPTSGTTDTQYF	TGTGCCAGCAGCCCAACTAGCGGTACCACAGATACGCAGTATTTT
TRBV7-8	TRBD1	.	TRBJ2-1	CASTGVSTGGNEQFF	TGTGCCAGCACCGGGGTATCGACAGGGGGGAATGAGCAGTTCTTC
TRBV9	.	few	TRBJ1-2	CASITPADGYTF	TGTGCCAGCATAACTCCTGCGGATGGCTACACCTTC
TRBV7-3	.	once	TRBJ2-7	CASSLRSRGYEQYF	TGTGCCAGCAGCTTAAGGTCGAGAGGATACGAGCAGTACTTC
TRBV25-1	TRBD2	.	TRBJ2-3	CASSRLAGADTQYF	TGTGCCAGCAGCCGACTAGCGGGGGCAGATACGCAGTATTTT
TRBV6-2/TRBV6-3	TRBD2	.	TRBJ2-1	CASSFSGLYNEQFF	TGTGCCAGCAGTTTTAGCGGGTTATACAATGAGCAGTTCTTC
TRBV12-3/TRBV12-4	TRBD1	.	TRBJ2-7	CASRPGQGGEQYF	TGTGCCAGCAGACCGGGACAGGGGGGTGAGCAGTACTTC
TRBV10-3	TRBD1	.	TRBJ1-4	CAISGGPGQGLSGEKLFF	TGTGCCATCAGTGGGGGCCCGGGACAGGGTCTCTCCGGTGAAAAACTGTTTTTT
TRBV18	.	.	TRBJ1-1	CASSQQEYTEAFF	TGTGCCAGCTCACAGCAGGAATACACTGAAGCTTTCTTT
TRBV6-5	.	.	TRBJ1-2	CASSYSGSWNYGYTF	TGTGCCAGCAGTTACTCGGGCAGTTGGAACTATGGCTACACCTTC
TRBV7-2	.	.	TRBJ2-5	CASSRGTNMGTGETQYF	TGTGCCAGCAGCAGGGGGACAAATATGGGGACGGGAGAGACCCAGTACTTC
TRBV3-1/TRBV3-2	.	.	TRBJ2-5	CASRQGGGTQYF	TGTGCCAGCAGACAGGGAGGGGGGACCCAGTACTTC
TRBV18	.	.	TRBJ2-1	CASSPLRGEQFF	TGTGCCAGCTCCCCCCTACGCGGTGAGCAGTTCTTC
TRBV10-1	TRBD1	.	TRBJ1-1	CASSERQGVVENTEAFF	TGCGCCAGCAGTGAGCGACAGGGTGTAGTTGAGAACACTGAAGCTTTCTTT
TRBV6-5	TRBD2	.	TRBJ2-7	CASSSAVAGLTYEQYF	TGTGCCAGCAGTTCCGCCGTAGCGGGTCTAACCTACGAGCAGTACTTC
TRBV5-1	TRBD1	.	TRBJ1-1	CASIQGTGGGTEAFF	TGCGCCAGCATCCAGGGCACAGGGGGAGGCACTGAAGCTTTCTTT
TRBV6-5	.	.	TRBJ1-3	CASSSRRATGNTIYF	TGTGCCAGCAGTTCTAGGAGGGCGACGGGAAACACCATATATTTT
TRBV28	TRBD2	.	TRBJ2-1	CASSTALGGRSEQFF	TGTGCCAGCAGTACCGCCTTGGGCGGGAGGAGTGAGCAGTTCTTC
TRBV27	TRBD1	.	TRBJ1-5	CASSSLTGANNQPQHF	TGTGCCAGCAGTTCGTTGACAGGGGCAAACAATCAGCCCCAGCATTTT
TRBV5-5	TRBD1	.	TRBJ1-2	CASSWEQGVGGYTF	TGTGCCAGCAGCTGGGAGCAGGGGGTAGGAGGCTACACCTTC
TRBV5-4	TRBD1	once	TRBJ1-4	CASSPGQGRGDNEKLFF	TGTGCCAGCAGCCCTGGACAGGGAAGGGGGGATAATGAAAAACTGTTTTTT
TRBV5-4	.	.	TRBJ2-7	CASSQTPYEQYF	TGTGCCAGCAGCCAAACTCCCTACGAGCAGTACTTC
TRBV9	TRBD2	.	TRBJ2-7	CASSEGWGGGYDEQYF	TGTGCCAGCAGCGAGGGTTGGGGCGGGGGGTACGACGAGCAGTACTTC
TRBV19	TRBD2	.	TRBJ2-1	CASSIMVAGDEQFF	TGTGCCAGTAGTATTATGGTAGCGGGGGATGAGCAGTTCTTC
TRBV28	.	once	TRBJ1-2	CATTGPARDGYTF	TGTGCCACCACAGGGCCGGCAAGGGACGGCTACACCTTC
TRBV6-5	TRBD1	.	TRBJ2-7	CASTRTGSYEQYF	TGTGCCAGCACACGGACAGGGTCCTACGAGCAGTACTTC
TRBV28	TRBD1	.	TRBJ2-3	CASSEDREVNTQYF	TGTGCCAGCAGTGAGGACAGGGAGGTGAATACGCAGTATTTT
TRBV7-9	.	.	TRBJ2-1	CASSPAGLAYNEQFF	TGTGCCAGCAGCCCGGCGGGACTCGCCTACAATGAGCAGTTCTTC
TRBV7-7	TRBD1	.	TRBJ1-2	CASSPITGAHYYGYTF	TGTGCCAGCAGCCCTATTACAGGGGCTCACTACTATGGCTACACCTTC
TRBV3-1/TRBV3-2	.	.	TRBJ1-5	CASSLPGEPQHF	TGTGCCAGCAGCCTACCGGGGGAGCCCCAGCATTTT
TRBV4-1	.	.	TRBJ1-5	CASSQPGVNQPQHF	TGCGCCAGCAGCCAGCCGGGAGTAAATCAGCCCCAGCATTTT
TRBV5-1	.	.	TRBJ2-1	CASSLGSGLNNEQFF	TGCGCCAGCAGCTTGGGAAGCGGCCTAAACAATGAGCAGTTCTTC
TRBV18	TRBD1	.	TRBJ1-5	CASSPRTGNQPQHF	TGTGCCAGCTCACCCCGGACAGGAAATCAGCCCCAGCATTTT
TRBV5-1	TRBD2	once	TRBJ2-7	CASSLTSGFSYEQYF	TGCGCCAGCAGCCTTACTAGCGGGTTCTCCTACGAGCAGTACTTC
TRBV7-6	.	.	TRBJ1-4	CASTPGIGHNEKLFF	TGTGCCAGCACCCCGGGGATAGGGCATAATGAAAAACTGTTTTTT
TRBV7-9	TRBD2	few	TRBJ2-7	CASSPAGGASSYEQYF	TGTGCCAGCAGCCCTGCGGGGGGGGCAAGCTCCTACGAGCAGTACTTC
TRBV6-2/TRBV6-3	.	.	TRBJ1-5	CASSPGLYSNQPQHF	TGTGCCAGCAGCCCGGGACTGTATAGCAATCAGCCCCAGCATTTT
TRBV11-3	.	.	TRBJ1-2	CASSLDGHHGYTF	TGTGCCAGCAGCTTAGATGGGCACCATGGCTACACCTTC
TRBV7-3	TRBD1	.	TRBJ1-1	CASSFSGGLLNTEAFF	TGTGCCAGCAGCTTTTCAGGGGGCCTGCTGAACACTGAAGCTTTCTTT
TRBV6-5	TRBD1	.	TRBJ1-2	CASTPGTGGLYGYTF	TGTGCCAGCACCCCGGGGACAGGGGGCCTCTATGGCTACACCTTC
TRBV28	.	.	TRBJ1-4	CASSYVSGLGGKLFF	TGTGCCAGCAGTTATGTTTCCGGGTTGGGTGGAAAACTGTTTTTT
TRBV7-9	.	.	TRBJ1-2	CASSLEHANYGYTF	TGTGCCAGCAGCTTAGAACATGCTAACTATGGCTACACCTTC
TRBV25-1	TRBD1	.	TRBJ1-2	CASLDRNDYGYTF	TGTGCCAGTCTGGACAGGAATGACTATGGCTACACCTTC
TRBV11-3	.	.	TRBJ2-6	CASSTNRDSGANVLTF	TGTGCCAGCAGCACCAACAGGGACTCTGGGGCCAACGTCCTGACTTTC
TRBV2	.	.	TRBJ1-5	CASSEPLSNQPQHF	TGTGCCAGCAGTGAACCCCTGAGCAATCAGCCCCAGCATTTT
TRBV11-1	.	.	TRBJ1-1	CASSQNTEAFF	TGTGCCAGCAGCCAAAACACTGAAGCTTTCTTT
TRBV10-3	.	once	TRBJ2-7	CAIRDSSYEQYF	TGTGCCATCAGGGACAGCTCCTACGAGCAGTACTTC
TRBV7-6	TRBD2	few	TRBJ2-2	CASSLGAGGPGTGELFF	TGTGCCAGCAGCTTAGGAGCGGGGGGGCCCGGCACCGGGGAGCTGTTTTTT
TRBV19	.	.	TRBJ2-5	CAAGPRKTQYF	TGTGCCGCAGGGCCAAGGAAGACCCAGTACTTC
TRBV6-5	.	.	TRBJ2-1	CASSYDRVAYNEQFF	TGTGCCAGCAGTTACGATCGGGTAGCCTACAATGAGCAGTTCTTC
TRBV7-2	.	.	TRBJ1-5	CASSLDWGVMDQHF	TGTGCCAGCAGCTTAGATTGGGGGGTGATGGACCAGCATTTT
TRBV5-4	.	.	TRBJ1-2	CASSLPGLRMGGYTF	TGTGCCAGCAGCTTGCCCGGACTCCGTATGGGTGGCTACACCTTC
TRBV7-9	TRBD1	.	TRBJ1-1	CASSFDRGDTEAFF	TGTGCCAGCAGTTTTGACAGGGGGGACACTGAAGCTTTCTTT
TRBV5-1	.	few	TRBJ2-7	CATQGLYEQYF	TGCGCCACCCAGGGGCTGTACGAGCAGTACTTC
TRBV24-1	TRBD1	.	TRBJ2-7	CATTLGDRPAYEQYF	TGTGCCACCACCCTAGGGGACAGGCCGGCCTACGAGCAGTACTTC
TRBV5-4	.	.	TRBJ2-7	CASSLGQAFTYEQYF	TGTGCCAGCAGCTTGGGGCAGGCCTTTACCTACGAGCAGTACTTC
TRBV30	.	.	TRBJ1-6	CAWSLPAGGAFVSPLHF	TGTGCCTGGAGTCTACCCGCCGGGGGGGCTTTTGTTTCACCCCTCCACTTT